The 28 T cell receptor beta chains below all came from one sample that was sequenced in a study of T cell repertoires in cytomegalovirus infection. TCRdb independently ran MiXCR on the reads; one entry per CDR3 protein. The sample records a few hundred thousand distinct CDR3 sequences, about an eighth being singletons. Sample: PBMCs. The source is a human donor in good health (CMV status not recorded). Some clones in this sample may be carry-over from other donors' samples.

The chain uses TRBV29-1 and TRBJ2-3, with TRBD2 matching over 7 bases. This CDR3 is built from 13 residues. Trimming removed 7 bases from V and 2 bases from J; junction bases left unmatched: 6. Germline CDR1 is SQVTM and CDR2 is ANQGSEA. CDR3 coding DNA: TGCAGCGCGACTAGCATAAACACAGATACGCAGTATTTT. Translated: CSATSINTDTQYF.

The sample holds many counts of this clonotype. CDR3 bases: TGTGCCAGCAGCTTAGGCCGAGCGGAGCTCTACGAGCAGTACTTC. The encoded protein is CASSLGRAELYEQYF. The genes are TRBV7-2 and TRBJ2-7, with D possibly TRBD2 on 5 matching bases. From germline, CDR1 is SGHTA and CDR2 FQGNSA. The CDR3 spans 15 residues. Between the trimmed V and J ends, which lost 1 base and 3 bases, there was a span of 13 bases.

This clonotype came up a few times. The chain combines TRBV11-2 with TRBJ2-3, with TRBD2 as a possible D gene (6 bases). Germline values: CDR1 SGHAT, CDR2 FQNNGV. The CDR3 extends over 13 amino acids. V lost 6 bases and J 5 bases, leaving 12 bases between the germline ends. The CDR3 here is CASRKLAVDTQYF. CDR3 DNA: TGTGCCAGCAGAAAACTAGCCGTAGATACGCAGTATTTT.

This clonotype was recorded a few times. The chain combines TRBV19 with TRBJ2-7; 8 bases agree with TRBD1. The CDR3 extends over 14 amino acids. V lost 11 bases and J lost 6; bases outside the gene matches: 15. In germline, CDR1 is LNHDA, CDR2 SQIVND (reference sequence). CDR3 loop: CAPSQRDRSFEQYF. CDR3 nucleotide sequence: TGTGCCCCCAGCCAACGGGACAGGTCTTTCGAGCAGTACTTC.

The rearrangement uses TRBV5-5 and TRBJ2-6; D not certain. In germline, CDR1 is SGHKS, CDR2 YYEKEE (reference sequence). The CDR3 contains 13 residues. The V and J ends lost 4 bases and 7 bases respectively, with 9 bases between them. CDR3 protein: CASSLEGANVLTF. The CDR3 nucleotides are TGTGCCAGCAGCCTAGAAGGAGCCAACGTCCTGACTTTC.

The sample holds many counts of this clonotype. The chain joins TRBV6-5 to TRBJ1-3, with D hard to call. This CDR3 is 16 amino acids long. In germline, CDR1 is MNHEY, CDR2 SVGAGI. V lost 2 bases and J lost 0, with 11 bases in between. The CDR3: CASSYDRVVSGNTIYF. The CDR3 nucleotides are TGTGCCAGCAGTTACGACCGGGTCGTCTCTGGAAACACCATATATTTT.

Ten or more counts support this clonotype. The chain employs TRBV7-3 and TRBJ2-2; 14 bases agree with TRBD2. Germline CDR1 and CDR2: SGHTA and FQGTGA. After removal of 4 bases from V and 7 bases from J, the junction contained 8 bases not matched to a gene. The CDR3 spans 17 residues. This CDR3 reads CASSSTSGGALIGELFF. CDR3 bases: TGTGCCAGCAGCTCGACTAGCGGGGGGGCTCTTATCGGGGAGCTGTTTTTT.

At least ten counts were recorded for this clonotype. This chain joins TRBV7-8 and TRBJ1-1; maybe TRBD1 (5 bases). The CDR3 spans 12 residues. With 1 base removed from V and 9 bases from J, the gap between germline ends came to 9 bases. CDR1 SGHVS and CDR2 FQNEAQ come from the germline V gene. CDR3 coding DNA: TGTGCCAGCAGCTTAGAACGGGGCCAAGCTTTCTTT. This sequence encodes CASSLERGQAFF. The whole variable domain, filled in from reference TRBV7-8 and TRBJ1-1, reads GAGVSQSPRYKVAKRGQDVALRCDPISGHVSLFWYQQALGQGPEFLTYFQNEAQLDKSGLPSDRFFAERPEGSVSTLKIQRTQQEDSAVYLCASSLERGQAFFGQGTRLTVV.

The chain uses TRBV6-2 or TRBV6-3 and TRBJ1-6, with D perhaps matching TRBD1 (5 bases). The V gene lost 0 bases and the J gene lost 19 bases, with 13 bases spanning the gap. This CDR3 region has 12 residues. Germline V gene data show CDR1 as MNHEY and CDR2 as SVGEGT. Here the CDR3 reads CASSYSRGKVHF. Here the CDR3 DNA reads TGTGCCAGCAGTTACTCGAGGGGAAAAGTGCACTTT.

This clonotype was counted between two and nine times. DNA of the CDR3: TGCGCCAGCAGCTCTCCGGGACAGGGAATTGATGAGCAGTTCTTC. It translates to CASSSPGQGIDEQFF. The rearrangement links TRBV5-1 to TRBJ2-1, with 9 positions matching TRBD1. Germline lookup yields CDR1 SGHRS and CDR2 YFSETQ. V shed 3 bases and J 8 bases; nucleotides not matched to a gene: 9. This CDR3 is built from 15 residues.

This clonotype was picked up a small number of times. The genes are TRBV5-4 and TRBJ1-2; TRBD1 might be the D (5 bases). This CDR3 is 14 amino acids long. Germline V gene sequence: CDR1 SGHNT, CDR2 YYREEE (reference sequence). The germline V and J ends were trimmed by 0 bases and 8 bases, with 14 bases remaining between them. The CDR3 region has the DNA TGTGCCAGCAGCTTGGACCGCGAGGGGCAAGGCTACACCTTC. The encoded protein is CASSLDREGQGYTF.

The genes are TRBV20-1 and TRBJ2-1, with TRBD2 matching over 8 bases. CDR3 length: 13 amino acids. V lost 0 bases, J lost 8 bases, and 3 bases stayed unmatched. Germline V CDR1 and CDR2: DFQATT, SNEGSKA (reference sequence). For the CDR3, the DNA is TGCAGTGCTAGAGAGAAGCGGGAGTATGAGCAGTTCTTC. It yields the protein CSAREKREYEQFF.

In its sample, this clonotype was seen many times. The chain recombines TRBV7-2 with TRBJ2-5; no firm D call. CDR3 length: 13 residues. The germline V and J ends were trimmed by 0 bases and 7 bases, with 9 bases remaining between them. In germline, CDR1 is SGHTA, CDR2 FQGNSA. CDR3 in DNA: TGTGCCAGCAGCTTAGCTAGCTGGGGGACCCAGTACTTC. Its translation: CASSLASWGTQYF.

This clonotype has ten or more counts. This sequence joins TRBV10-3 and TRBJ2-7, with no clear D. This CDR3 contains 9 residues. Germline V lookup: CDR1 ENHRY, CDR2 SYGVKD. V lost 8 bases and J lost 3, with 2 bases in between. The CDR3 reads CAIGYEQYF. CDR3 nucleotides: TGTGCCATCGGCTACGAGCAGTACTTC.

This clonotype was counted between two and nine times. The V gene is TRBV7-3, the J gene TRBJ2-5; 11 positions match TRBD1. CDR1 is SGHTA and CDR2 is FQGTGA in the germline V gene. The CDR3 runs to 15 residues. J was trimmed by 5 bases and V by 5 bases; bases with no gene match: 7. Here the CDR3 reads CASSPGQGAGETQYF. The CDR3 nucleotides read TGTGCCAGCAGCCCCGGACAGGGGGCGGGGGAGACCCAGTACTTC.

This CDR3 is CSARLRTVTDTQYF. CDR3 sequence (DNA): TGCAGTGCTCGCCTAAGGACAGTCACAGATACGCAGTATTTT. This rearrangement joins TRBV20-1 to TRBJ2-3, with D tentatively TRBD1 (6 bases). The germline CDR1 and CDR2 sequences are DFQATT and SNEGSKA (reference sequence). V lost 5 bases and J lost 2, with 14 bases in between. CDR3 size: 14 residues.

The chain carries TRBV6-6 and TRBJ1-4; D is uncertain. V was pared by 1 base and J by 7 bases, with 10 bases between. The CDR3 contains 14 residues. CDR1 is MNHNY, CDR2 SVGAGI, per germline (reference sequence). The CDR3 spells CASSYFVSAEKLFF. As DNA, the CDR3 is TGTGCCAGCAGTTACTTTGTATCGGCTGAAAAACTGTTTTTT.

CDR3 loop: CASSLESGRGYETQYF. CDR3 nucleotides: TGTGCCAGCAGCTTGGAAAGCGGGAGAGGTTACGAGACCCAGTACTTC. The chain recombines TRBV5-4 with TRBJ2-5; 8 nucleotides line up with TRBD2. Germline-derived CDR1 and CDR2 are SGHNT and YYREEE (reference sequence). The CDR3 is 16 residues long. Trimming at V came to 0 bases and at J to 5 bases, leaving 9 bases not matched to a gene.

A few counts support this clonotype. The chain combines TRBV4-3 with TRBJ2-2; D is perhaps TRBD1 or TRBD2 (5 bases each). The V and J ends lost 0 bases and 4 bases respectively, with 6 bases between them. Per germline, CDR1 LGHNA and CDR2 YSLEER. This CDR3 region has 14 residues. The CDR3 loop reads CASSQDGGTGELFF. CDR3 in DNA: TGCGCCAGCAGCCAAGATGGGGGCACCGGGGAGCTGTTTTTT.

This clonotype was seen more than once but under ten times. The V call is TRBV7-2, the J call TRBJ1-5; D is uncertain. The V end lost 5 bases, the J end lost 0 bases, and 11 bases lay between the germline ends. CDR3 length: 15 residues. Germline CDR1 and CDR2: SGHTA and FQGNSA. CDR3 nucleotide sequence: TGTGCCAGCAGCCCGTCAGTATATAGCAATCAGCCCCAGCATTTT. It codes for CASSPSVYSNQPQHF.

This clonotype has only a few counts. V is TRBV29-1 and J is TRBJ2-7; 8 positions agree with TRBD1. Trimming took 3 bases from V and 3 from J; bases not matched to a gene: 4. The CDR3 extends over 13 amino acids. Germline loops: CDR1 SQVTM, CDR2 ANQGSEA. DNA of the CDR3: TGCAGCGTTGACACCGGGACAGGCTACGAGCAGTACTTC. It yields the protein CSVDTGTGYEQYF.

This clonotype showed up just a few times. The gene calls are TRBV18 and TRBJ2-1; D ambiguous. With 2 bases removed from V and 6 bases from J, the gap between germline ends came to 8 bases. The germline V gene encodes CDR1 KGHSH and CDR2 LQKENI. The CDR3 spans 13 residues. CDR3 bases: TGTGCCAGCTCACCAGCCCGTTCCAATGAGCAGTTCTTC. This encodes CASSPARSNEQFF. Drawing the rest from reference TRBV18 and TRBJ2-1, the complete variable domain is NAGVMQNPRHLVRRRGQEARLRCSPMKGHSHVYWYRQLPEEGLKFMVYLQKENIIDESGMPKERFSAEFPKEGPSILRIQQVVRGDSAAYFCASSPARSNEQFFGPGTRLTVL.

This clonotype was counted a few times. V gene TRBV7-3 combines with J gene TRBJ1-2, with D uncertain. Germline assignment: CDR1 SGHTA and CDR2 FQGTGA. The CDR3 runs 12 residues. The V end lost 2 bases, the J end lost 8 bases, and 9 bases lay between the germline ends. The CDR3 region is CASSLSGLGYTF. In nucleotides, the CDR3 is TGTGCCAGCAGCTTATCCGGGTTGGGCTACACCTTC.

This clonotype was detected many times. V usage is TRBV24-1 and J usage is TRBJ2-1; 9 bases are a match to TRBD2. The CDR3 loop spans 16 amino acids. Germline V gene data show CDR1 as KGHDR and CDR2 as SFDVKD. The V and J ends lost 1 base and 6 bases, in that order; junction bases with no gene match: 6. The CDR3 loop is CATSDFQASGANEQFF. The CDR3 DNA follows: TGTGCCACCAGTGATTTTCAGGCTAGCGGGGCCAATGAGCAGTTCTTC.

At least ten counts were recorded for this clonotype. This sequence joins TRBV7-2 and TRBJ2-1; D perhaps matches TRBD1 (5 bases). CDR1 and CDR2 (germline): SGHTA, FQGNSA. V lost 5 bases to trimming and J lost 9 bases, with 17 bases between them. The CDR3 length is 14 residues. Written as DNA, the CDR3 is TGTGCCAGCAGCCGGACGACAGTCTCATTTGAGCAGTTCTTC. This codes for CASSRTTVSFEQFF.

The chain carries TRBV28 and TRBJ2-1; 10 positions match TRBD1. From germline, CDR1 is MDHEN and CDR2 SYDVKM. The V gene end was trimmed by 5 bases and the J gene end by 8 bases; junction bases not matched to a gene: 9. CDR3 length: 15 residues. The CDR3: CASSPTGTGDDEQFF. The CDR3 nucleotides are TGTGCCAGCAGTCCCACCGGGACAGGGGACGATGAGCAGTTCTTC.

The CDR3 loop is CAISETQQFF. CDR3 bases: TGTGCCATCAGTGAAACACAGCAGTTCTTC. V gene TRBV10-3 combines with J gene TRBJ2-1; D ambiguous. In germline, CDR1 is ENHRY, CDR2 SYGVKD. CDR3 length equals 10 residues. Trimming removed 3 bases from V and 11 bases from J, with 5 bases in between.

The table lists this clonotype with many counts. This chain joins TRBV7-2 and TRBJ2-5; maybe TRBD1 (5 bases). Germline CDR1 is SGHTA and CDR2 is FQGNSA. The length of the CDR3 is 15 residues. V was cut by 2 bases and J by 4 bases, with 14 bases left in between. CDR3 protein: CASSLQAGWSETQYF. CDR3 coding DNA: TGTGCCAGCAGCTTACAGGCAGGGTGGTCAGAGACCCAGTACTTC. Combining the CDR3 with reference TRBV7-2 and TRBJ2-5 gives the whole variable domain GAGVSQSPSNKVTEKGKDVELRCDPISGHTALYWYRQSLGQGLEFLIYFQGNSAPDKSGLPSDRFSAERTGGSVSTLTIQRTQQEDSAVYLCASSLQAGWSETQYFGPGTRLLVL.